The T cell receptor beta chain under discussion was sequenced for a study of regulatory T cells in long-lasting Graves disease. Points from the study as a whole: Lower TCR diversity was seen in persistent Graves' patients than in newly diagnosed ones. Peripheral blood alone, not thyroid tissue, underwent study.

Time point defined: newly diagnosed GD, antithyroid drugs for less than 3 months. PBMC-extracted RNA yielded the TCR library. CDR3 length: 15 amino acids. CDR1 and CDR2 from the germline V gene are DFQATT and SNEGSKA (reference sequence). The V gene end was trimmed by 1 base and the J gene end by 5 bases; junction bases not matched to a gene: 7. In the case of this clonotype: The antigen remains undetermined.

Arm-PCR of CDR3 regions with iRepertoire HTBI primers generated TCR beta libraries. MiXCR, applied by TCRdb to the multiplex PCR reads, yields one record per CDR3 protein. This sample yields approximately 480,000 distinct CDR3 sequences, of which around 15% are seen a single time; more than 10% belongs to the top ten. The sample was also linked to a second study, of T cells in Graves' hyperthyroidism and ophthalmopathy. That paper adds: Graves' hyperthyroidism qualified as stable when ophthalmopathy did not progress within 18 months. Appearing also in blood were most of the thyroid clonotypes expanded above 0.001.

This receptor was obtained from a middle-aged man with Graves disease. The sample here was peripheral blood mononuclear cells (PBMCs), taken at new diagnosis, from a patient treated with antithyroid drugs. J is TRBJ2-5 and V is TRBV20-1, with 10 bases identical to TRBD1. CDR3 in amino acids: CSARADRGREETQYF. CDR3 coding DNA: TGCAGTGCTAGAGCCGACAGGGGGCGCGAGGAGACCCAGTACTTC.